This entry describes one T cell receptor (beta chain). The antigen is undetermined. V shed 0 bases and J shed 1 base, with 9 bases lying between them. The CDR3 covers 15 residues. The germline gives CDR1 MGHRA, CDR2 YSYEKL. The entry originates in a study of PD-1 blockade in classical Hodgkin lymphoma. Every patient had relapsed following autologous stem cell transplantation, and cohorts differed in brentuximab vedotin exposure. General study findings and limits: The baseline diversity of complete responders showed similarity to that of newly diagnosed patients. Significant TCR diversity gains by C4D1 occurred in CD4+ but not CD8+ cells.

The protocol was immunoSEQ multiplex PCR, while the TCRdb copy is restricted to in-frame clones and leaves out a portion. The sample consists of approximately 17,000 clones, 55% to 70% of them appearing once. V gene TRBV4-1 combines with J gene TRBJ2-5; the D gene is possibly TRBD2 (5 bases). The origin of this receptor is a human donor with classical Hodgkin lymphoma. This specimen consisted of peripheral blood mononuclear cells (PBMCs), obtained before the second cycle of nivolumab. In DNA form, the CDR3 reads TGCGCCAGCAGCCAAGAACCAGCGGTCCAAGAGACCCAGTACTTC. It encodes CASSQEPAVQETQYF.